Listed below are T cell receptor beta chains from one sample, sequenced in a study of cytomegalovirus exposure and HLA in healthy donors. This table comes from immunoSEQ multiplex PCR, and its TCRdb copy is limited to in-frame clones, with some not included. The sample contains more than 150,000 clones, just over 75% of which appear only once. Sequencing was performed on PBMCs. These receptor sequences come from a man aged 35-49 years in good health and CMV-seronegative. Each CDR3 is given with its conserved first and last residue. The D gene is left open where the match is weak. Expanded clones are given a class, and other clones once, few, many or no size at all.

v_call	j_call	clone_size	d_call	cdr3_aa	cdr3_nt
TRBV7-2	TRBJ2-7	NA	TRBD2	CASSPSRVAGSYEQYF	TGTGCCAGCAGCCCCTCGCGGGTAGCGGGCTCCTACGAGCAGTACTTC
TRBV10-3	TRBJ2-2	few	TRBD2	CAISWSSGRTGELFF	TGTGCCATCAGTTGGAGTAGCGGGAGGACCGGGGAGCTGTTTTTT
TRBV21-1	TRBJ2-7	NA	NA	CASSKAPDRGGYEQYF	TGTGCCAGCAGCAAAGCGCCCGACAGGGGAGGCTACGAGCAGTACTTC
TRBV4-1	TRBJ1-5	NA	NA	CASSLVTGAEPQHF	TGCGCCAGCAGCCTCGTGACAGGCGCTGAGCCCCAGCATTTT
TRBV27	TRBJ2-3	NA	TRBD1	CASSPGTGGYPDTQYF	TGTGCCAGCAGTCCAGGGACAGGCGGGTACCCAGATACGCAGTATTTT
TRBV27	TRBJ1-5	NA	NA	CASSFYSNQPQHF	TGTGCCAGCAGTTTTTATAGCAATCAGCCCCAGCATTTT
TRBV29-1	TRBJ2-2	NA	NA	CSVLTGEAGELFF	TGCAGCGTTCTTACAGGAGAAGCCGGGGAGCTGTTTTTT
TRBV5-5	TRBJ2-5	NA	TRBD1	CASSARGILGETQYF	TGTGCCAGCAGCGCCAGGGGGATCCTAGGGGAGACCCAGTACTTC
TRBV4-1	TRBJ2-5	NA	NA	CASSQGGGSYQETQYF	TGCGCCAGCAGCCAAGGGGGGGGCAGTTACCAAGAGACCCAGTACTTC
TRBV7-2	TRBJ2-7	NA	TRBD2	CASSYRTSGAAIEQYF	TGTGCCAGCAGCTACCGGACTAGCGGGGCAGCTATTGAGCAGTACTTC
TRBV7-2	TRBJ1-2	NA	TRBD1	CASTLRGPNYGYTF	TGTGCCAGCACCTTGAGGGGGCCGAACTATGGCTACACCTTC
TRBV11-2	TRBJ1-5	NA	NA	CASSAGSLDQPQHF	TGTGCCAGCAGCGCCGGGTCGCTGGATCAGCCCCAGCATTTT
TRBV7-9	TRBJ2-5	NA	NA	CASSRGGSVQETQYF	TGTGCCAGCAGTAGGGGAGGTAGCGTTCAAGAGACCCAGTACTTC
TRBV18	TRBJ2-1	NA	NA	CASSPGRSSYNEQFF	TGTGCCAGCTCACCAGGGCGCAGCTCCTACAATGAGCAGTTCTTC
TRBV7-9	TRBJ2-2	NA	TRBD1	CASSLLGTGADTGELFF	TGTGCCAGCAGCTTATTGGGGACAGGGGCGGACACCGGGGAGCTGTTTTTT
TRBV5-6	TRBJ1-1	few	TRBD1	CASSLTYRGLVAEAFF	TGTGCCAGCAGCTTGACGTACAGGGGGTTAGTCGCTGAAGCTTTCTTT
TRBV28	TRBJ2-7	once	NA	CASRSQYF	TGTGCCAGCCGGAGTCAGTACTTC
TRBV20-1	TRBJ2-7	NA	NA	CSAIGAGQYF	TGCAGTGCTATTGGGGCAGGGCAGTACTTC
TRBV27	TRBJ2-5	few	NA	CASSFDNQETQYF	TGTGCCAGCAGTTTTGACAACCAAGAGACCCAGTACTTC
TRBV5-1	TRBJ2-1	NA	NA	CASSLGGSNEQFF	TGCGCCAGCAGCTTGGGGGGCAGTAATGAGCAGTTCTTC
TRBV4-1	TRBJ2-3	NA	NA	CASSQDHRSSTDTQYF	TGCGCCAGCAGCCAAGATCACAGGTCTAGCACAGATACGCAGTATTTT
TRBV11-2	TRBJ2-7	NA	NA	CASSLGNTYEQYF	TGTGCCAGCAGCTTGGGCAACACCTACGAGCAGTACTTC
TRBV2	TRBJ1-5	NA	TRBD1	CASSGQGVSNQPQHF	TGTGCCAGCAGCGGACAGGGTGTCAGCAATCAGCCCCAGCATTTT
TRBV6-5	TRBJ1-4	NA	TRBD1	CASSYSGQGAGKLFF	TGTGCCAGCAGTTACTCGGGGCAGGGGGCAGGAAAACTGTTTTTT
TRBV10-1	TRBJ2-7	few	NA	CASSESTLSGKQYF	TGCGCCAGCAGTGAGTCGACTCTGTCCGGAAAGCAGTACTTC
TRBV5-1	TRBJ2-1	NA	TRBD1	CASTSLAGQGMGEQFF	TGCGCCAGCACCTCGCTGGCGGGACAGGGAATGGGTGAGCAGTTCTTC
TRBV27	TRBJ2-7	few	TRBD1	CASSPDRRSSYEQYF	TGTGCCAGCAGCCCGGACAGGCGAAGCTCCTACGAGCAGTACTTC
TRBV7-3	TRBJ2-7	NA	TRBD2	CASSLGLDYEQYF	TGTGCCAGCAGCTTAGGACTAGACTACGAGCAGTACTTC
TRBV6-5	TRBJ2-3	NA	TRBD2	CASSYSSGGTDTQYF	TGTGCCAGCAGTTACTCGAGCGGGGGCACAGATACGCAGTATTTT
TRBV6-1	TRBJ1-1	once	TRBD1	CASSRGAFNTEAFF	TGTGCCAGCAGCAGGGGGGCTTTTAACACTGAAGCTTTCTTT
TRBV6-5	TRBJ2-1	NA	NA	CASAGQKTNNEQFF	TGTGCCAGCGCGGGACAGAAGACTAACAATGAGCAGTTCTTC
TRBV5-1	TRBJ2-2	NA	TRBD1	CASSFDRGITGELFF	TGCGCCAGCAGCTTTGACAGGGGTATCACCGGGGAGCTGTTTTTT
TRBV4-1	TRBJ2-7	NA	TRBD1	CASSQDSGGSYEQYF	TGCGCCAGCAGCCAAGATTCAGGGGGTTCTTACGAGCAGTACTTC
TRBV4-1	TRBJ2-1	NA	TRBD2	CASSQTLQREGRGEQFF	TGCGCCAGCAGCCAGACCCTACAGCGGGAGGGCCGAGGTGAGCAGTTCTTC
TRBV4-1	TRBJ2-3	NA	NA	CASSLQTSTDTQYF	TGCGCCAGCAGCCTACAGACGAGCACAGATACGCAGTATTTT
TRBV15	TRBJ2-1	NA	TRBD2	CATSRLAGAYNEQFF	TGTGCCACCAGCAGACTAGCGGGAGCATACAATGAGCAGTTCTTC
TRBV28	TRBJ2-1	NA	TRBD2	CASSSTSGGSSYNEQFF	TGTGCCAGCAGTTCGACTAGCGGGGGGAGCTCCTACAATGAGCAGTTCTTC
TRBV27	TRBJ2-2	once	TRBD2	CASSLGLAGGTGELFF	TGTGCCAGCAGTTTAGGACTAGCGGGAGGAACCGGGGAGCTGTTTTTT
TRBV27	TRBJ1-5	NA	NA	CASRQSNQPQHF	TGTGCCAGCAGACAGAGCAATCAGCCCCAGCATTTT
TRBV9	TRBJ2-3	NA	NA	CASSGHGGDTDTQYF	TGTGCCAGCAGCGGGCATGGCGGGGACACAGATACGCAGTATTTT
TRBV28	TRBJ2-1	NA	NA	CASSSQGVSYNEQFF	TGTGCCAGCAGTTCCCAAGGGGTCTCCTACAATGAGCAGTTCTTC
TRBV6-1	TRBJ1-2	once	NA	CASSPVSGMAGYTF	TGTGCCAGCAGCCCTGTCTCAGGGATGGCTGGCTACACCTTC
TRBV7-9	TRBJ2-7	NA	TRBD1	CASSSGQGGEQYF	TGTGCCAGCAGCTCCGGACAGGGTGGCGAGCAGTACTTC
TRBV7-6	TRBJ2-2	NA	TRBD1	CASSLARQGRTGELFF	TGTGCCAGCAGCTTAGCCCGACAGGGTCGGACCGGGGAGCTGTTTTTT
TRBV15	TRBJ1-5	few	TRBD1	CATSRDETGGFSNQPQHF	TGTGCCACCAGCAGAGATGAGACAGGGGGTTTTAGCAATCAGCCCCAGCATTTT
TRBV4-2	TRBJ1-4	NA	NA	CASSQVNTGSEKLFF	TGTGCCAGCAGCCAAGTGAACACTGGGAGTGAAAAACTGTTTTTT
TRBV10-3	TRBJ1-1	NA	NA	CAISERGLGNSEAFF	TGTGCCATCAGTGAACGAGGGCTCGGGAACTCTGAAGCTTTCTTT
TRBV29-1	TRBJ2-5	NA	NA	CSVDSLSQGAQYF	TGCAGCGTTGATTCGCTATCCCAAGGGGCCCAGTACTTC
TRBV7-9	TRBJ2-2	NA	TRBD1	CASSLSGTANTGELFF	TGTGCCAGCAGCTTATCCGGGACAGCGAACACCGGGGAGCTGTTTTTT
TRBV27	TRBJ2-7	NA	NA	CASSLIGGPPYEQYF	TGTGCCAGCAGTTTAATTGGCGGCCCTCCCTACGAGCAGTACTTC
TRBV7-2	TRBJ2-5	NA	NA	CASSSSGLQTQYF	TGTGCCAGCAGTTCCAGCGGCCTTCAGACCCAGTACTTC
TRBV6-5	TRBJ2-7	NA	NA	CASSYSASRTYEQYF	TGTGCCAGCAGTTACTCTGCTAGCCGAACCTACGAGCAGTACTTC